These T cell receptor beta chains were read from a single sample in a study of identical twins. TCRdb re-analysed the 5' RACE reads in MiXCR, keeping a single row per CDR3 protein. Among roughly 570,000 distinct CDR3 sequences listed, 9.6% were seen once. These data were also filed under a second study, of yellow fever vaccine responses in identical twins.

Sequencing was carried out using PBMCs. These receptors originate from a woman aged 18-29 years in good health. Each CDR3 is given with its conserved first and last residue. Fields, in order: V gene, D gene, J gene, clone size, CDR3 length, CDR3 protein, CDR3 DNA. A D gene is named only where the DNA matches it firmly. The size entry is marked missing in some rows and otherwise reads once, few, many or a size class.

>TRBV28|NA|TRBJ2-7|many|15
CASSSYVHEGGEQYF
TGTGCCAGCAGCTCCTACGTACACGAAGGGGGCGAGCAGTACTTC
>TRBV7-6|TRBD2|TRBJ2-3|many|17
CASSLAGGGPSTDTQYF
TGTGCCAGCAGCTTAGCGGGGGGGGGTCCTAGCACAGATACGCAGTATTTT
>TRBV7-9|TRBD1|TRBJ2-1|many|15
CASRADRGSYNEQFF
TGTGCCAGCAGAGCCGACAGGGGGTCCTACAATGAGCAGTTCTTC
>TRBV12-3/TRBV12-4|NA|TRBJ2-3|NA|15
CASSLFNPSTDTQYF
TGTGCCAGCAGTTTATTCAACCCCAGCACAGATACGCAGTATTTT
>TRBV10-2|NA|TRBJ1-2|NA|14
CASSAFGDNYGYTF
TGCGCCAGCAGTGCCTTTGGTGACAACTATGGCTACACCTTC
>TRBV19|TRBD1|TRBJ2-3|NA|15
CASSPWGQSTDTQYF
TGTGCCAGTAGTCCCTGGGGACAGAGCACAGATACGCAGTATTTT
>TRBV4-1|NA|TRBJ2-5|NA|15
CASSQSERAQETQYF
TGCGCCAGCAGCCAATCTGAGAGGGCTCAAGAGACCCAGTACTTC
>TRBV28|NA|TRBJ2-3|few|16
CASSFVGRGGVNTQYF
TGTGCCAGCAGTTTTGTGGGGCGGGGTGGTGTTAATACGCAGTATTTT
>TRBV3-1|TRBD1|TRBJ2-2|NA|19
CASSLIQGASPEYTGELFF
TGTGCCAGCAGCCTCATACAGGGGGCCTCACCAGAATACACCGGGGAGCTGTTTTTT
>TRBV6-1|TRBD2|TRBJ2-7|few|14
CASRASGSVDEQYF
TGTGCCAGCAGGGCTAGCGGGAGTGTTGACGAGCAGTACTTC
>TRBV4-3|TRBD2|TRBJ2-1|many|15
CASSQDVPSGNEQFF
TGCGCCAGCAGCCAAGATGTTCCTAGCGGAAATGAGCAGTTCTTC
>TRBV7-2|TRBD2|TRBJ2-5|NA|15
CASSRPREGGETQYF
TGTGCCAGCAGCCGCCCGCGGGAGGGCGGGGAGACCCAGTACTTC
>TRBV2|TRBD2|TRBJ2-6|many|21
CASRNPGLAGGRSSGANVLTF
TGTGCCAGCAGGAACCCGGGACTAGCGGGGGGCAGGAGCTCTGGGGCCAACGTCCTGACTTTC
>TRBV4-2|TRBD1|TRBJ2-5|many|16
CASSQGDRGFQETQYF
TGTGCCAGCAGCCAAGGGGACAGGGGGTTTCAAGAGACCCAGTACTTC
>TRBV20-1|NA|TRBJ2-7|NA|12
CSPLSVASEQYF
TGCAGCCCACTTTCGGTGGCTAGCGAGCAGTACTTC
>TRBV6-2/TRBV6-3|NA|TRBJ1-5|NA|14
CASSYLRGDQPQHF
TGTGCCAGCAGTTACCTCCGGGGGGATCAGCCCCAGCATTTT
>TRBV28|TRBD1|TRBJ2-7|many|15
CASSTTGTGTYEQYF
TGTGCCAGCAGTACAACCGGGACAGGGACCTACGAGCAGTACTTC
>TRBV27|NA|TRBJ2-3|few|14
CASLSRPSTDTQYF
TGTGCCAGCCTGAGTCGCCCTAGCACAGATACGCAGTATTTT
>TRBV5-6|NA|TRBJ1-4|NA|13
CASSLAGAEKLFF
TGTGCCAGCAGCTTGGCAGGGGCCGAAAAACTGTTTTTT
>TRBV28|TRBD2|TRBJ2-7|once|17
CASSPSGGGRMSYEQYF
TGTGCCAGCAGTCCTTCGGGCGGCGGGAGGATGTCCTACGAGCAGTACTTC
>TRBV7-3|NA|TRBJ2-3|NA|14
CASSQVGVPDTQYF
TGTGCCAGCAGCCAAGTAGGGGTCCCAGATACGCAGTATTTT
>TRBV24-1|NA|TRBJ2-2|few|16
CATSDFFRTNTGELFF
TGTGCCACCAGTGATTTTTTCAGGACGAACACCGGGGAGCTGTTTTTT
>TRBV5-5|TRBD1|TRBJ2-1|NA|16
CASSLRGQGVYNEQFF
TGTGCCAGCAGCCTGCGGGGACAGGGAGTATACAATGAGCAGTTCTTC
>TRBV5-1|NA|TRBJ2-7|few|12
CASSLGSTEQYF
TGCGCCAGCAGCTTGGGCAGTACCGAGCAGTACTTC